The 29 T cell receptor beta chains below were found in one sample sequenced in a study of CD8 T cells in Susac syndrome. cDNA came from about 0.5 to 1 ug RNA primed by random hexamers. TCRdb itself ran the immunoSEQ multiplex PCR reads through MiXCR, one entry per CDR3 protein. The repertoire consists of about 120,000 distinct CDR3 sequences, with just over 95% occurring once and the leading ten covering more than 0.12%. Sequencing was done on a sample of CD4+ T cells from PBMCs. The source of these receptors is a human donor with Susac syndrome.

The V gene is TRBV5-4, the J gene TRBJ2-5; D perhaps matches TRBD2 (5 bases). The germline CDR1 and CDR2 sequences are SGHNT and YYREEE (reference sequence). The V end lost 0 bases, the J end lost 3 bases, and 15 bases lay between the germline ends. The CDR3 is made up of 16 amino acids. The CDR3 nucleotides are TGTGCCAGCAGCTTGGGCCTCGTGGGAGTGGAAGAGACCCAGTACTTC. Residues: CASSLGLVGVEETQYF.

The chain's CDR3 is CAPGKGTYEQYF. The CDR3 bases are TGTGCTCCCGGCAAGGGTACCTACGAGCAGTACTTC. This chain connects TRBV30 to TRBJ2-7; no definite D call. The CDR3 runs 12 residues. CDR1 and CDR2 (germline): GTSNPN, SVGIG (reference sequence).

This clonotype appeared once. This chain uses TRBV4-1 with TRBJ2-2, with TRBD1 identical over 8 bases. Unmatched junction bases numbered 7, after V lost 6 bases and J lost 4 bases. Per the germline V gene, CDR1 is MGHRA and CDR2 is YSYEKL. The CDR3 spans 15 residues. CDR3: CASRPGQGGTGELFF. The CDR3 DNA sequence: TGCGCCAGCAGACCCGGACAGGGAGGCACCGGGGAGCTGTTTTTT.

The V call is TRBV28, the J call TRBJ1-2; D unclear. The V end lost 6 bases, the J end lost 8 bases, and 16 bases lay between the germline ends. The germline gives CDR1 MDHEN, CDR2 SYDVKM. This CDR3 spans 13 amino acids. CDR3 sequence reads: CASSPKVDQGYTF. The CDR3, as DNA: TGTGCCAGCAGCCCTAAGGTGGATCAGGGCTACACCTTC.

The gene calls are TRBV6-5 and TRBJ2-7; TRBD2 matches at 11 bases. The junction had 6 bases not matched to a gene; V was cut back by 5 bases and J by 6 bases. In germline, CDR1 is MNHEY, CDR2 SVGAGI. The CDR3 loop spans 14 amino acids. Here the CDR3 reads CASSLLAGDSEQYF. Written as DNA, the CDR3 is TGTGCCAGCAGTCTACTAGCGGGGGACAGCGAGCAGTACTTC.

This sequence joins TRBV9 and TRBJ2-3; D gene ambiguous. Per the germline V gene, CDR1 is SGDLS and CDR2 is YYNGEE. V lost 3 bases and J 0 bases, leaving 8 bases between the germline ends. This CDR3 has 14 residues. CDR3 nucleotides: TGTGCCAGCAGCGCCCTGGGGAGCACAGATACGCAGTATTTT. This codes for CASSALGSTDTQYF. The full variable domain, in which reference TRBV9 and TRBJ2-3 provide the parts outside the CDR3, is DSGVTQTPKHLITATGQRVTLRCSPRSGDLSVYWYQQSLDQGLQFLIQYYNGEERAKGNILERFSAQQFPDLHSELNLSSLELGDSALYFCASSALGSTDTQYFGPGTRLTVL.

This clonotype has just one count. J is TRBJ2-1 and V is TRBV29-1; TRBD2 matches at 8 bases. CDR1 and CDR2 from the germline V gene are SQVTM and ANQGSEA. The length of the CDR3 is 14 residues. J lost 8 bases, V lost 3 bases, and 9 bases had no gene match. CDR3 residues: CSVDTSGRRDEQFF. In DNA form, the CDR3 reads TGCAGCGTTGATACCAGCGGGAGACGAGATGAGCAGTTCTTC.

The CDR3 DNA reads TGTGCCAGCAGCCTCCGCATACACTGGGGTGAGAGGGAGACCCAGTACTTC. Its protein product is CASSLRIHWGERETQYF. The chain joins TRBV3-1 to TRBJ2-5, with D uncertain. V was shortened by 4 bases and J by 5 bases, with 23 bases between the two germline ends. CDR1 is LGHDT and CDR2 is YNNKEL in the germline V gene (reference sequence). The CDR3 is 17 residues long.

For the CDR3, the DNA is TGTGCCACCAGCAGAGCCACTAGCGGGAATGACCCGCAGTTCTTC. Protein sequence: CATSRATSGNDPQFF. V gene TRBV15 combines with J gene TRBJ2-1; 10 bases align to TRBD2. Looked up from germline, CDR1 is LNHNV and CDR2 is YYDKDF (reference sequence). The CDR3 runs 15 residues. The trim removed 1 base at V and 12 bases at J, leaving 9 bases unmatched.

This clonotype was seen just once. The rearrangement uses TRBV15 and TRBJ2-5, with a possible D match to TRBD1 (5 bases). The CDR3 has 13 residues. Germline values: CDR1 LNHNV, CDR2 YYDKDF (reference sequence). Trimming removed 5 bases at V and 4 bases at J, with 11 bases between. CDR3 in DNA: TGTGCCACCAGCGCGGCACAGGCAGAGACCCAGTACTTC. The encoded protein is CATSAAQAETQYF.

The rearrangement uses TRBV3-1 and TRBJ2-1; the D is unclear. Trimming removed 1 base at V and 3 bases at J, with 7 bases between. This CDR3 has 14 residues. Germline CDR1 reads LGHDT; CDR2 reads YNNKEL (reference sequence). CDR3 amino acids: CASSQGGYYNEQFF. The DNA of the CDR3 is TGTGCCAGCAGCCAAGGCGGATACTACAATGAGCAGTTCTTC.

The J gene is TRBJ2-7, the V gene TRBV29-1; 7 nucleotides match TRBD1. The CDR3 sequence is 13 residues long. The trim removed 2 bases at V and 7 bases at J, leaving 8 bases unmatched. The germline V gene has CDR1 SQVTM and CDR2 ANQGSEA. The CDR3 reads CSVERQGVREQYF. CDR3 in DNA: TGCAGCGTTGAACGGCAGGGGGTCAGAGAGCAGTACTTC.

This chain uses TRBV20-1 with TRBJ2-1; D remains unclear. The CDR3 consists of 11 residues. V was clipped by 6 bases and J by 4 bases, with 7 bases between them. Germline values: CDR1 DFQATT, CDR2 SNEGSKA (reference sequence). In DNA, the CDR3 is TGCAGTGCCAGAAGGTACAATGAGCAGTTCTTC. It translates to CSARRYNEQFF.

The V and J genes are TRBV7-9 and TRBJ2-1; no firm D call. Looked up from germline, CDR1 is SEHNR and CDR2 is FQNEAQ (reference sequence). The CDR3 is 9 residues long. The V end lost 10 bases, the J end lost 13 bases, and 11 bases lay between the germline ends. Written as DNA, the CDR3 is TGTGCCACCGGAGACGCCCAGTTCTTC. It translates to CATGDAQFF.

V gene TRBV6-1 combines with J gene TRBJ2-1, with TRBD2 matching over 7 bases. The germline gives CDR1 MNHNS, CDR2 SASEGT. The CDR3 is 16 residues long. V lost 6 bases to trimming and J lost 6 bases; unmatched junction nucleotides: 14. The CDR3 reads CASRSPLADHFNEQFF. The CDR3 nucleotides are TGTGCCAGCAGATCACCTCTAGCGGACCACTTCAATGAGCAGTTCTTC.

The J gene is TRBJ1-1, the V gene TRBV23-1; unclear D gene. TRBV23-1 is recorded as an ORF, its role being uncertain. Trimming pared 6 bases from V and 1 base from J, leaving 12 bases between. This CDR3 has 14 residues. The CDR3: CASRPYEKNTEAFF. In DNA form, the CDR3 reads TGCGCCAGCAGGCCTTATGAGAAGAACACTGAAGCTTTCTTT.

The CDR3 sequence is CASSLGRGTEQFF. DNA for the CDR3: TGTGCCAGCAGCTTGGGGCGGGGGACTGAGCAGTTCTTC. The chain recombines TRBV5-4 with TRBJ2-1; TRBD2 aligns across 7 bases. CDR1 and CDR2 from the germline V gene are SGHNT and YYREEE (reference sequence). Unmatched junction bases numbered 3, after V lost 0 bases and J lost 9 bases. The CDR3 is made up of 13 amino acids. The full variable domain, its missing parts supplied by reference TRBV5-4 and TRBJ2-1, is ETGVTQSPTHLIKTRGQQVTLRCSSQSGHNTVSWYQQALGQGPQFIFQYYREEENGRGNFPPRFSGLQFPNYSSELNVNALELDDSALYLCASSLGRGTEQFFGPGTRLTVL.

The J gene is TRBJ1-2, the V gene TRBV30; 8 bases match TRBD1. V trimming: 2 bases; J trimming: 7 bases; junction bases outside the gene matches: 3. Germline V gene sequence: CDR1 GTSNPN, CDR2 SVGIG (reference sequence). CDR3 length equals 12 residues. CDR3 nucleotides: TGTGCCTGGAGTACGGACAGGGTTGGCTACACCTTC. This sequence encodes CAWSTDRVGYTF. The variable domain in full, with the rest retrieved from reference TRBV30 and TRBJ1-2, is SQTIHQWPATLVQPVGSPLSLECTVEGTSNPNLYWYRQAAGRGLQLLFYSVGIGQISSEVPQNLSASRPQDRQFILSSKKLLLSDSGFYLCAWSTDRVGYTFGSGTRLTVV.

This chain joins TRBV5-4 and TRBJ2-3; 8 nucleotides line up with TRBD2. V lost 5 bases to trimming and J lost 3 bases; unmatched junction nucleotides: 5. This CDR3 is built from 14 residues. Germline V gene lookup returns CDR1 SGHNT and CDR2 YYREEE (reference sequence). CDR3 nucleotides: TGTGCCAGCAGTTTTAAGCGGGGGACAGATACGCAGTATTTT. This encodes CASSFKRGTDTQYF.

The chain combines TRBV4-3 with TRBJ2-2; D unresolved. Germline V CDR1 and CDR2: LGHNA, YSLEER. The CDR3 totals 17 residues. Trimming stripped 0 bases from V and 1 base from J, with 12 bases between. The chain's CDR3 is CASSQDMKSGNTGELFF. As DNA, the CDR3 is TGCGCCAGCAGCCAAGATATGAAAAGTGGGAACACCGGGGAGCTGTTTTTT.

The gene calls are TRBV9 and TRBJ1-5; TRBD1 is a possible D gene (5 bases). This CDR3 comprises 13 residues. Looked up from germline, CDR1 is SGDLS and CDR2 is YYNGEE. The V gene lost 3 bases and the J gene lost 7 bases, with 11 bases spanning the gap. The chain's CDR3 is CASSGGVEQPQHF. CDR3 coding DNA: TGTGCCAGCAGCGGAGGGGTTGAGCAGCCCCAGCATTTT.

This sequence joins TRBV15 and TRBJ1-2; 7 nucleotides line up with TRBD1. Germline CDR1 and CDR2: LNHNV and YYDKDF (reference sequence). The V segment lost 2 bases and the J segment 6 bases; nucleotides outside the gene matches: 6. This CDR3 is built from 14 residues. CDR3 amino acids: CATSRRQGPDGYTF. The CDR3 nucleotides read TGTGCCACCAGCAGAAGACAGGGACCGGATGGCTACACCTTC.

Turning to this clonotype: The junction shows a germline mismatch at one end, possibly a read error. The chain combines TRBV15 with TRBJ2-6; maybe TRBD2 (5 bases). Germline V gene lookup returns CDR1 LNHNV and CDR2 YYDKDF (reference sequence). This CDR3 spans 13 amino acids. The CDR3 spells CATSSLEGPGPDF. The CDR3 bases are TGTGCCACCAGCTCCTTAGAGGGTCCAGGACCTGATTTC.

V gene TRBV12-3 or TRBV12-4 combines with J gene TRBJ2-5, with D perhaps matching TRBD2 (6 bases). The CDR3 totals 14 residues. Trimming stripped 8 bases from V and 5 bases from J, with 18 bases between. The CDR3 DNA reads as TGTGCCAGCCAACCCCGACTAGGCGGGGAGACCCAGTACTTC. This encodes CASQPRLGGETQYF.

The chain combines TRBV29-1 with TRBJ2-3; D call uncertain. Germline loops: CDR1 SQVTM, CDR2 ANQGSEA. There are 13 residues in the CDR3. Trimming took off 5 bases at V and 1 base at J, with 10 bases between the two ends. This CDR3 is CSVNLGGTDTQYF. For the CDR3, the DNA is TGCAGCGTTAACCTGGGTGGCACAGATACGCAGTATTTT.

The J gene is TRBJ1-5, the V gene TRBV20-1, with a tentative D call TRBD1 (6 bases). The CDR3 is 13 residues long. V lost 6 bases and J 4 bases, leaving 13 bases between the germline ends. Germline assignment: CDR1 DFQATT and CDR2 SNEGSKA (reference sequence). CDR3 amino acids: CSAPGRGNQPQHF. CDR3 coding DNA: TGCAGTGCGCCCGGCAGGGGAAATCAGCCCCAGCATTTT.

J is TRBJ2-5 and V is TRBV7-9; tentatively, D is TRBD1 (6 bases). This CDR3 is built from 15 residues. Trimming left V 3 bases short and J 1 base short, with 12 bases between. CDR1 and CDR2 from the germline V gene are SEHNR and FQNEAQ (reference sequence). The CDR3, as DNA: TGTGCCAGCAGCTTGTCCCCCAGGGGCCAAGAGACCCAGTACTTC. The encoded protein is CASSLSPRGQETQYF.

CDR3 region: CASSQALAGGRDEQFF. The CDR3 DNA is TGCGCCAGCAGCCAAGCTCTAGCGGGAGGGCGGGATGAGCAGTTCTTC. The chain has TRBV4-1 and TRBJ2-1, with 12 bases identical to TRBD2. With 1 base clipped from V and 8 bases from J, the junction kept 6 bases outside the gene matches. The germline gives CDR1 MGHRA, CDR2 YSYEKL. The CDR3 has 16 amino acids.

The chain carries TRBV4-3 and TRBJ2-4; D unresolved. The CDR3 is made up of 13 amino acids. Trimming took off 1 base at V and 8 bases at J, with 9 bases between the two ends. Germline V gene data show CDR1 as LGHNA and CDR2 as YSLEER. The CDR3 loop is CASSQVGVDIQYF. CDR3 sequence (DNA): TGCGCCAGCAGCCAAGTGGGTGTGGACATTCAGTACTTC.